A selection of T cell receptor beta chains follows, all from one sample in a study of blood T cell repertoires in COVID-19. TCRdb's copy holds only in-frame clones and misses some; the assay was immunoSEQ multiplex PCR. The sample contains 55,000 to 70,000 clones, around nine tenths of which appear only once. Sequencing was carried out using peripheral blood. Receptors originate from a young woman with acute or convalescent COVID-19. CDR3s include the opening cysteine and the closing phenylalanine or tryptophan. Fields, in order: clone size, D gene, V gene, J gene, CDR3 length, CDR3 protein, CDR3 DNA. D genes are given only for firm matches. Not every row has a clone size; where given, it reads once, few, many or a size class.

-,TRBD2,TRBV6-2/TRBV6-3,TRBJ2-2,16,CASSYGTSGNTGELFF,TGTGCCAGCAGTTATGGGACTAGCGGTAACACCGGGGAGCTGTTTTTT
-,TRBD1,TRBV6-6,TRBJ2-7,14,CASSYSQGVYEQYF,TGTGCCAGCAGTTACTCCCAGGGGGTCTACGAGCAGTACTTC
-,TRBD1,TRBV2,TRBJ1-4,14,CASTGQGGFEKLFF,TGTGCCAGCACTGGACAGGGGGGATTCGAAAAACTGTTTTTT
-,TRBD1,TRBV4-1,TRBJ2-5,13,CASSLTGGETQYF,TGCGCCAGCAGCCTTACAGGGGGGGAGACCCAGTACTTC
once,-,TRBV7-6,TRBJ1-6,14,CASNSGGLNSPLHF,TGTGCCAGCAACTCGGGGGGGCTTAATTCACCCCTCCACTTT
-,TRBD1,TRBV7-9,TRBJ1-4,17,CASSSRGHGQGNEKLFF,TGTGCCAGCAGCTCACGTGGCCACGGACAGGGGAATGAAAAACTGTTTTTT
-,TRBD1,TRBV2,TRBJ2-3,17,CASSDVGQGTNTDTQYF,TGTGCCAGCAGTGATGTGGGACAGGGGACCAACACAGATACGCAGTATTTT
few,TRBD2,TRBV5-5,TRBJ2-1,15,CASSILAGGMDEQFF,TGTGCCAGCAGCATCCTAGCGGGGGGGATGGATGAGCAGTTCTTC
few,TRBD1,TRBV19,TRBJ1-1,13,CASTPDRVAEAFF,TGTGCCAGTACCCCCGACAGGGTAGCCGAAGCTTTCTTT
-,TRBD1,TRBV5-1,TRBJ2-7,14,CASSPRTGQYEQYF,TGCGCCAGCAGCCCCCGGACAGGGCAGTACGAGCAGTACTTC
-,TRBD1,TRBV25-1,TRBJ2-1,15,CASSEKGQGYNEQFF,TGTGCCAGCAGTGAAAAGGGACAGGGGTACAATGAGCAGTTCTTC
-,TRBD2,TRBV28,TRBJ2-1,16,CASSSTSGREYNEQFF,TGTGCCAGCAGTTCTACTAGCGGGAGGGAGTACAATGAGCAGTTCTTC
-,-,TRBV5-1,TRBJ2-5,15,CASSSGLAVQETQYF,TGCGCCAGCAGCTCCGGGTTAGCGGTACAAGAGACCCAGTACTTC
-,-,TRBV15,TRBJ1-1,15,CATSRDLARNTEAFF,TGTGCCACCAGCAGAGATTTGGCACGGAACACTGAAGCTTTCTTT
-,TRBD1,TRBV6-6,TRBJ1-2,14,CASSYDLQGEGYTF,TGTGCCAGCAGTTATGATTTGCAGGGGGAAGGCTACACCTTC
-,-,TRBV7-9,TRBJ1-2,15,CASSSGGARDYGYTF,TGTGCCAGCAGCTCCGGCGGGGCGAGGGACTATGGCTACACCTTC
-,-,TRBV5-1,TRBJ2-5,16,CASSFEASGEGETQYF,TGCGCCAGCAGCTTTGAAGCCTCAGGGGAAGGGGAGACCCAGTACTTC
-,TRBD1,TRBV19,TRBJ2-3,13,CASWDRLTDTQYF,TGTGCCAGCTGGGACAGACTCACAGATACGCAGTATTTT
-,TRBD2,TRBV7-9,TRBJ2-1,15,CASSPVAGGFNEQFF,TGTGCCAGCAGCCCGGTAGCGGGGGGCTTCAATGAGCAGTTCTTC
-,TRBD2,TRBV5-6,TRBJ2-1,17,CASSHPYAGLADNEQFF,TGTGCCAGCAGCCACCCTTATGCGGGACTAGCGGACAATGAGCAGTTCTTC
-,-,TRBV29-1,TRBJ1-1,13,CSVGATQDTEAFF,TGCAGCGTTGGGGCCACGCAGGACACTGAAGCTTTCTTT
-,TRBD2,TRBV5-1,TRBJ2-3,18,CASSSGALAGSRTDTQYF,TGCGCCAGCAGCTCGGGCGCCCTAGCGGGATCCCGTACAGATACGCAGTATTTT
-,TRBD1,TRBV19,TRBJ1-4,14,CASSVTGPAGKLFF,TGTGCCAGTAGTGTGACAGGGCCCGCGGGAAAACTGTTTTTT
-,TRBD2,TRBV15,TRBJ2-7,15,CATSNRSSGSYEQYF,TGTGCCACCAGCAACCGCTCTAGCGGTTCCTACGAGCAGTACTTC
-,TRBD2,TRBV28,TRBJ2-3,20,CASSPSSFGLAGPSTDTQYF,TGTGCCAGCAGTCCTTCCTCCTTCGGACTAGCGGGGCCAAGCACAGATACGCAGTATTTT
few,TRBD2,TRBV7-2,TRBJ2-1,16,CASSLARGSGYNEQFF,TGTGCCAGCAGCTTAGCGCGGGGGAGCGGATACAATGAGCAGTTCTTC
-,TRBD1,TRBV7-2,TRBJ1-2,16,CASSSNYGQGARGYTF,TGTGCCAGCAGCTCCAATTATGGACAGGGGGCTCGGGGCTACACCTTC
-,-,TRBV5-1,TRBJ1-2,15,CASSLEVSPNYGYTF,TGCGCCAGCAGCTTGGAAGTCAGTCCTAACTATGGCTACACCTTC
-,TRBD2,TRBV5-4,TRBJ2-3,15,CASSLDRGVTDTQYF,TGTGCCAGCAGCTTGGATCGGGGGGTAACAGATACGCAGTATTTT
-,-,TRBV19,TRBJ2-7,13,CASSIGPNYEQYF,TGTGCCAGTAGTATAGGCCCTAACTACGAGCAGTACTTC
few,TRBD2,TRBV2,TRBJ2-3,16,CASSHDRSGRSDTQYF,TGTGCCAGCAGCCACGATAGGAGCGGGAGGTCAGATACGCAGTATTTT
-,-,TRBV2,TRBJ1-5,12,CASRLGEQPQHF,TGTGCCAGCAGGTTAGGGGAACAGCCCCAGCATTTT
-,TRBD1,TRBV6-1,TRBJ2-7,14,CASSEGQGLYEQYF,TGTGCCAGCAGTGAAGGACAGGGTCTATACGAGCAGTACTTC
-,-,TRBV29-1,TRBJ2-3,14,CSVEELGGTDTQYF,TGCAGCGTTGAAGAACTAGGTGGCACAGATACGCAGTATTTT
-,TRBD1,TRBV29-1,TRBJ2-1,10,CSVETGYRFF,TGCAGCGTTGAGACAGGGTATCGGTTCTTC
few,TRBD1,TRBV19,TRBJ1-3,15,CASSPRQGAGNTIYF,TGTGCCAGTAGTCCTCGGCAGGGGGCTGGAAACACCATATATTTT
-,TRBD2,TRBV7-2,TRBJ2-7,16,CASSLNIAGGKDEQYF,TGTGCCAGCAGCCTTAATATAGCGGGAGGTAAGGACGAGCAGTACTTC
-,-,TRBV5-1,TRBJ2-7,15,CASSSGPRTPGEQYF,TGCGCCAGCAGCTCTGGGCCGCGAACACCGGGGGAGCAGTACTTC
-,-,TRBV28,TRBJ1-3,17,CASRPPLGGERRNTIYF,TGTGCCAGCAGACCGCCCCTTGGGGGGGAGCGTAGAAACACCATATATTTT
once,TRBD2,TRBV6-2/TRBV6-3,TRBJ2-1,17,CASSYSISPSGNNEQFF,TGTGCCAGCAGTTACTCGATATCCCCTAGCGGTAACAATGAGCAGTTCTTC
-,TRBD1,TRBV30,TRBJ1-5,17,CAWSRDRGPYSNQPQHF,TGTGCCTGGAGCCGGGACAGGGGCCCTTATAGCAATCAGCCCCAGCATTTT
-,TRBD1,TRBV6-1,TRBJ1-4,14,CASSDLGQTGTLFF,TGTGCCAGCAGTGATTTAGGCCAGACAGGGACTCTGTTTTTT
-,TRBD1,TRBV13,TRBJ1-2,14,CASSTQTGKGGYTF,TGTGCCAGCAGCACTCAGACAGGGAAGGGAGGCTACACCTTC
once,TRBD1,TRBV4-3,TRBJ2-3,18,CASSLRTGVGLSTDTQYF,TGCGCCAGCAGCCTAAGGACAGGGGTAGGCTTAAGCACAGATACGCAGTATTTT